This entry is about one T cell receptor beta chain. Germline lookup yields CDR1 MNHNS and CDR2 SASEGT. The CDR3 totals 11 residues. V was clipped by 3 bases and J by 15 bases, with 9 bases between them. Libraries were prepared by immunoSEQ multiplex PCR; TCRdb keeps only in-frame clonotypes and omits some of them. The repertoire holds approximately 170,000 clones, with approximately 80% as singletons. The entry originates in a study of cytomegalovirus exposure and HLA in healthy donors. The receptor was isolated from a young man in good health and CMV-seropositive. Source material: PBMCs. The chain recombines TRBV6-1 with TRBJ1-6; no reliable D call. DNA for the CDR3: TGTGCCAGCAGTGACGGGTCCCTCCTCCACTTT. This codes for CASSDGSLLHF.